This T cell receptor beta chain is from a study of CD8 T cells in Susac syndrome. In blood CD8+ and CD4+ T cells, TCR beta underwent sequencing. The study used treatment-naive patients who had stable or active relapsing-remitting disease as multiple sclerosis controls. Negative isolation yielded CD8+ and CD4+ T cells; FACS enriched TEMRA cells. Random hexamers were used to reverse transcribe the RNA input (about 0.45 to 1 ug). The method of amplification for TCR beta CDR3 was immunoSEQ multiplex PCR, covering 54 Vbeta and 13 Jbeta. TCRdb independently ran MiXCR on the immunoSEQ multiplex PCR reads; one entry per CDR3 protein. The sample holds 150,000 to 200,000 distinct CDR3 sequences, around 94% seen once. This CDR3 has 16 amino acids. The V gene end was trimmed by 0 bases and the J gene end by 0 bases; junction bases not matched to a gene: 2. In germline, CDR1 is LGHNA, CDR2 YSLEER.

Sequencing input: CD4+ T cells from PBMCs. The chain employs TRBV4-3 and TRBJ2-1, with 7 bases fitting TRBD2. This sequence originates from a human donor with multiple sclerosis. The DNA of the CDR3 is TGCGCCAGCAGCCAAGAGGGGACTAACTCCTACAATGAGCAGTTCTTC. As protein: CASSQEGTNSYNEQFF.